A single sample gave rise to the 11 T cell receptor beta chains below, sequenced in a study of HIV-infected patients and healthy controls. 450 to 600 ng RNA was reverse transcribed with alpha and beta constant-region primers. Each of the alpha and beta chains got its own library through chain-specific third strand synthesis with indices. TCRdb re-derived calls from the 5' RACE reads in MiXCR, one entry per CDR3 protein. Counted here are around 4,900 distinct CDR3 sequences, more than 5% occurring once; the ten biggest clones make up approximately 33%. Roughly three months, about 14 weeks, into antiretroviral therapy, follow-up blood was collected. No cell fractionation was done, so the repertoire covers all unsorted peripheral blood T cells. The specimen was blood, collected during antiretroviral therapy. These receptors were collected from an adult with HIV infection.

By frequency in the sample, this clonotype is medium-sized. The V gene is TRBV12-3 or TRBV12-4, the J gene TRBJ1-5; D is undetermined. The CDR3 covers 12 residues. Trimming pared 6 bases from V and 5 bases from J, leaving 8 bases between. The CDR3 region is CASSLPYQPQHF. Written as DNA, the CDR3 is TGTGCCAGCAGCCTCCCCTATCAGCCCCAGCATTTT.

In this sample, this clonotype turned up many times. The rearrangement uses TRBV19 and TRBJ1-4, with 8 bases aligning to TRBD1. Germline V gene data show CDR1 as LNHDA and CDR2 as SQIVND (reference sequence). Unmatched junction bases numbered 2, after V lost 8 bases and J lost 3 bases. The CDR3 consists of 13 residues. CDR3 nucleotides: TGTGCCAGTTCGGACAGGGCTAATGAAAAACTGTTTTTT. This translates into CASSDRANEKLFF. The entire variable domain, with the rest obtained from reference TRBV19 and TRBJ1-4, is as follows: DGGITQSPKYLFRKEGQNVTLSCEQNLNHDAMYWYRQDPGQGLRLIYYSQIVNDFQKGDIAEGYSVSREKKESFPLTVTSAQKNPTAFYLCASSDRANEKLFFGSGTQLSVL.

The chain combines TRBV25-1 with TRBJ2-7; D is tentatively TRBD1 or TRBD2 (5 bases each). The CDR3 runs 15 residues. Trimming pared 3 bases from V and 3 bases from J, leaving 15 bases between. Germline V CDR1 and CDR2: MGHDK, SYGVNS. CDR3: CASSDFRDRNYEQYF. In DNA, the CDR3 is TGTGCCAGCAGTGACTTCCGGGACCGAAACTACGAGCAGTACTTC.

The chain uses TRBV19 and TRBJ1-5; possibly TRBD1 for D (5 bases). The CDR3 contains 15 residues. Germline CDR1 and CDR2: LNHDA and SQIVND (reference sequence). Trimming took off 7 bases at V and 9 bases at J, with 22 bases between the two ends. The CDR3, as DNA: TGTGCCAGTAAGGGGAGGGGCCAGCAATCAGGGCCCCAGCATTTT. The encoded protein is CASKGRGQQSGPQHF.

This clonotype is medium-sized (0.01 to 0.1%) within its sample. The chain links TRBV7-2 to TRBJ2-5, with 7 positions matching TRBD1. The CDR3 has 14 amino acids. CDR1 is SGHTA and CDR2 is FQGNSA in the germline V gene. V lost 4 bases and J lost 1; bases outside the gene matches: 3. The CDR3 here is CASSWDSFQETQYF. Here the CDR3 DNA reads TGTGCCAGCAGCTGGGACAGTTTCCAAGAGACCCAGTACTTC.

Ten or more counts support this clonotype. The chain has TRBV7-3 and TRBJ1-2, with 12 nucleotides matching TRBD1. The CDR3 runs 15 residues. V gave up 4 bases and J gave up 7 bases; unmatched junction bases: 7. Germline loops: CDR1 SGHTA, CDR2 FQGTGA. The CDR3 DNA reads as TGTGCCAGCAGCTCTCCGGGACAGGGGGCAAGTGGCTACACCTTC. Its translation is CASSSPGQGASGYTF.

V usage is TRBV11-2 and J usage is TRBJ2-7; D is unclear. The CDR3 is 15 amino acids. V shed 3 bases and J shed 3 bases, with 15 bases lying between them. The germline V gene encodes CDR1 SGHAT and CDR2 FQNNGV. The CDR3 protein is CASSFLISPLYEQYF. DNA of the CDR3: TGTGCCAGCAGCTTTCTTATCTCCCCGCTCTACGAGCAGTACTTC.

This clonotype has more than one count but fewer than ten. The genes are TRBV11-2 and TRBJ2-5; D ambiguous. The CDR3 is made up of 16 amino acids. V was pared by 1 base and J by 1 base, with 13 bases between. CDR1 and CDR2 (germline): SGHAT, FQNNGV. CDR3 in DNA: TGTGCCAGCAGCTTAGGCAGGAAAAACTTCCAAGAGACCCAGTACTTC. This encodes CASSLGRKNFQETQYF.

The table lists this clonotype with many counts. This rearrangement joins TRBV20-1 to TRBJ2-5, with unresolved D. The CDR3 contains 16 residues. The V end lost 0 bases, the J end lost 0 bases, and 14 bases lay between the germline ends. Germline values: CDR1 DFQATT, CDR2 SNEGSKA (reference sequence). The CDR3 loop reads CSARESITRYQETQYF. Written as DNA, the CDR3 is TGCAGTGCTAGAGAGAGTATAACTCGATACCAAGAGACCCAGTACTTC.

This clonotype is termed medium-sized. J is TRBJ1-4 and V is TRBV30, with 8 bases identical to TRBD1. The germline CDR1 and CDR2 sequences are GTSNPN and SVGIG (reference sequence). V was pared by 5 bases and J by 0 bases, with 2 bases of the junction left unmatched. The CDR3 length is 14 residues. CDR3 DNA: TGTGCCTGGGGGGACAGGCCAACTAATGAAAAACTGTTTTTT. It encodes CAWGDRPTNEKLFF.

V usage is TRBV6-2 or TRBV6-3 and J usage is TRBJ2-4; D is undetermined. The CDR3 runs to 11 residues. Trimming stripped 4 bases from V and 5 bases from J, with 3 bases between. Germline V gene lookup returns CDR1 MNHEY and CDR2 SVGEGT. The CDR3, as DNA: TGTGCCAGCAGTTTCCAAAACATTCAGTACTTC. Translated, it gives CASSFQNIQYF.